This passage covers 30 T cell receptor beta chains from one sample sequenced in a study of CD8+CD57+ T cells in acquired aplastic anemia. The template for TCR beta VDJ and CDR3 sequence profiling was genomic DNA. TCRdb re-derived calls from the reads in MiXCR, one entry per CDR3 protein. The data contain approximately 58,000 distinct CDR3 sequences, approximately 50% of them singletons. It was patients with CD8+CD57+ cell expansion by flow cytometry who were chosen for sequencing. Source material: sorted CD4+, CD8+, or CD8+CD57+ T cells (not recorded which) from PBMCs. All receptors derive from a human donor with aplastic anemia.

The V gene is TRBV9, the J gene TRBJ2-7; 8 bases align to TRBD2. Unmatched junction bases numbered 6, after V lost 3 bases and J lost 4 bases. This CDR3 is built from 14 residues. Per the germline V gene, CDR1 is SGDLS and CDR2 is YYNGEE. This CDR3 is CASSAPGGDYEQYV. The CDR3 nucleotides read TGTGCCAGCAGCGCGCCCGGGGGGGATTACGAGCAGTACGTC.

CDR3 protein: CASSPGAVLETEAFF. The CDR3 nucleotides are TGCGCCAGCAGCCCCGGGGCCGTTTTGGAGACTGAAGCTTTCTTT. V gene TRBV5-1 combines with J gene TRBJ1-1; D possibly corresponds to TRBD1 (5 bases). Germline V gene lookup returns CDR1 SGHRS and CDR2 YFSETQ. Trimming left V 4 bases short and J 5 bases short, with 18 bases between. CDR3 length: 15 amino acids.

This rearrangement joins TRBV4-3 to TRBJ1-1; unclear D gene. The CDR3 sequence is 8 residues long. Trimming stripped 0 bases from V and 13 bases from J, with 0 bases between. Germline V lookup: CDR1 LGHNA, CDR2 YSLEER. The CDR3 nucleotides read TGCGCCAGCAGCCAAGATTTCTTT. Translating gives CASSQDFF.

The chain links TRBV2 to TRBJ2-3; the match to TRBD2 covers 9 bases. This CDR3 region has 14 residues. V lost 8 bases to trimming and J lost 6 bases; unmatched junction nucleotides: 9. Germline V gene data show CDR1 as SNHLY and CDR2 as FYNNEI. CDR3 loop: CASGGASGEDTQYF. DNA for the CDR3: TGTGCCAGCGGGGGGGCTAGCGGGGAGGATACGCAGTATTTT.

A word on this clonotype: Possible read error: a much larger clone is one base away. DNA of the CDR3: TGTGCCAGCAGTTTCCGGGATGAGCAGTACTTC. Residues: CASSFRDEQYF. This sequence joins TRBV27 and TRBJ2-7, with TRBD2 as a possible D gene (5 bases). The CDR3 has 11 amino acids. CDR1 MNHEY and CDR2 SMNVEV come from the germline V gene (reference sequence). V was trimmed by 3 bases and J by 7 bases, leaving 7 bases between them.

This chain links TRBV15 with TRBJ1-4; 8 nucleotides align to TRBD1. The CDR3 is 16 residues long. J was trimmed by 6 bases and V by 0 bases; bases with no gene match: 6. Per germline, CDR1 LNHNV and CDR2 YYDKDF (reference sequence). In DNA, the CDR3 is TGTGCCACCAGCAGAGATGTAACAGGGGGTTATGAAAAACTGTTTTTT. It specifies CATSRDVTGGYEKLFF.

This clonotype has at least ten counts. This chain links TRBV7-9 with TRBJ1-2; maybe TRBD1 (6 bases). The CDR3 totals 14 residues. Germline V CDR1 and CDR2: SEHNR, FQNEAQ (reference sequence). Trimming shortened V by 7 bases and J by 6 bases, and 18 bases separated the two germline ends. DNA of the CDR3: TGTGCCAGCACCGCGGCGTGGGGGCGGGATGGCTACACCTTC. Translating it yields CASTAAWGRDGYTF.

This clonotype came up many times. This rearrangement joins TRBV7-9 to TRBJ1-1; tentatively, D is TRBD1 (5 bases). V lost 6 bases, J lost 0 bases, and 17 bases lay in between. This CDR3 spans 16 amino acids. Per the germline V gene, CDR1 is SEHNR and CDR2 is FQNEAQ (reference sequence). The CDR3 here is CASSQGAIWMNTEAFF. CDR3 sequence (DNA): TGTGCCAGCAGTCAAGGGGCCATTTGGATGAACACTGAAGCTTTCTTT.

This clonotype was observed once. This CDR3 reads CASSSSLMNTEAFF. The DNA for the CDR3 is TGTGCCAGTAGCTCCTCCCTCATGAACACTGAAGCTTTCTTT. The chain carries TRBV19 and TRBJ1-1; D is unresolved. The CDR3 is made up of 14 amino acids. Trimming shortened V by 6 bases and J by 0 bases, and 11 bases separated the two germline ends. CDR1 is LNHDA, CDR2 SQIVND, per germline (reference sequence).

Notes on this clonotype: Since a much larger clone is just one base distant, this may be a read error. The chain couples TRBV7-2 to TRBJ2-3; 9 nucleotides line up with TRBD2. The CDR3 has 14 residues. Germline loops: CDR1 SGHTA, CDR2 FQGNSA. DNA for the CDR3: TGTGCCAGCAGCATAGCGGGGGTATCAGATGCGCAGTATTTT. As protein: CASSIAGVSDAQYF.

Sample share makes this clonotype medium-sized. The V and J genes are TRBV15 and TRBJ1-1; no reliable D call. The CDR3 runs 13 residues. The ends were cut back, 2 bases at V and 0 bases at J, with 4 bases in the middle. The germline CDR1 and CDR2 sequences are LNHNV and YYDKDF (reference sequence). Here the CDR3 reads CATSRRMNTEAFF. As DNA, the CDR3 is TGTGCCACCAGCAGAAGGATGAACACTGAAGCTTTCTTT.

This clonotype was seen many times. The CDR3 DNA is TGTGCCAGCAGCGTAGTCGCCCCGCCGGACACTGAAGCTTTCTTT. Its translation is CASSVVAPPDTEAFF. The gene calls are TRBV9 and TRBJ1-1; no firm D call. CDR1 is SGDLS and CDR2 is YYNGEE in the germline V gene. The CDR3 sequence is 15 residues long. V gave up 0 bases and J gave up 3 bases, with 12 bases separating them.

V usage is TRBV2 and J usage is TRBJ2-7, with 9 bases fitting TRBD1. CDR3 length equals 15 residues. The J segment lost 2 bases and the V segment lost 5 bases, leaving 7 bases of the junction unmatched. Germline CDR1 reads SNHLY; CDR2 reads FYNNEI. The CDR3 protein is CASSSGTGNPYEQYF. CDR3 DNA: TGTGCCAGCAGTTCTGGGACAGGGAATCCCTACGAGCAGTACTTC.

V is TRBV2 and J is TRBJ2-7; D ambiguous. Germline-derived CDR1 and CDR2 are SNHLY and FYNNEI. The V and J ends lost 5 bases and 1 base respectively, with 6 bases between them. The CDR3 is 12 amino acids. CDR3 bases: TGTGCCAGCAGTCACGATTCCTACGAGCAGTACTTC. Its translation is CASSHDSYEQYF.

This clonotype was observed many times. The rearrangement uses TRBV28 and TRBJ2-5; D is perhaps TRBD2 (7 bases). The V end lost 6 bases, the J end lost 5 bases, and 19 bases lay between the germline ends. The CDR3 spans 15 residues. Germline V gene sequence: CDR1 MDHEN, CDR2 SYDVKM. The CDR3 loop reads CASSSHREGGETQYF. As DNA, the CDR3 is TGTGCCAGCAGCTCTCACAGGGAGGGTGGGGAGACCCAGTACTTC.

This clonotype was counted ten times or more. The chain links TRBV7-2 to TRBJ1-1; tentatively, D is TRBD1 (6 bases). This CDR3 has 14 amino acids. Germline assignment: CDR1 SGHTA and CDR2 FQGNSA. The V and J ends lost 3 bases and 5 bases respectively, with 13 bases between them. For the CDR3, the DNA is TGTGCCAGCAGCTTCGGGGGGACAAGGACTGAAGCTTTCTTT. It is translated as CASSFGGTRTEAFF. The complete variable domain, with remaining parts taken from reference TRBV7-2 and TRBJ1-1, reads GAGVSQSPSNKVTEKGKDVELRCDPISGHTALYWYRQSLGQGLEFLIYFQGNSAPDKSGLPSDRFSAERTGGSVSTLTIQRTQQEDSAVYLCASSFGGTRTEAFFGQGTRLTVV.

The chain has TRBV20-1 and TRBJ1-5; tentatively, D is TRBD1 (5 bases). CDR1 and CDR2 from the germline V gene are DFQATT and SNEGSKA (reference sequence). The CDR3 length is 14 residues. The V end lost 1 base, the J end lost 1 base, and 8 bases lay between the germline ends. The CDR3, as DNA: TGCAGTGCTAGAGGGGGGATGAGCAATCAGCCCCAGCATTTT. This sequence encodes CSARGGMSNQPQHF.

V usage is TRBV6-2 or TRBV6-3 and J usage is TRBJ1-5; 9 nucleotides align to TRBD1. CDR1 is MNHEY, CDR2 SVGEGT, per germline. V dropped 0 bases and J dropped 6; count of bases not matched to a gene: 12. CDR3 size: 18 residues. The CDR3 reads CASSYSAEDRGRGQPQHF. The CDR3, as DNA: TGTGCCAGCAGTTACTCCGCTGAGGACAGGGGCCGGGGTCAGCCCCAGCATTTT.

This rearrangement joins TRBV20-1 to TRBJ1-5; perhaps TRBD1 as D (5 bases). The CDR3 length is 13 residues. Germline V CDR1 and CDR2: DFQATT, SNEGSKA (reference sequence). The V end was cut by 0 bases, the J end by 7 bases, with 10 bases between. CDR3 in amino acids: CSARDLGGQPQHF. The DNA of the CDR3 is TGCAGTGCTAGAGATCTGGGGGGGCAGCCCCAGCATTTT.

The chain carries TRBV10-3 and TRBJ2-3, with D uncertain. V was shortened by 6 bases and J by 0 bases, with 13 bases between the two germline ends. The germline V gene has CDR1 ENHRY and CDR2 SYGVKD. The CDR3 runs to 15 residues. The CDR3 sequence is CAIRPYRTSTDTQYF. CDR3 in DNA: TGTGCCATCAGACCGTACCGTACTAGCACAGATACGCAGTATTTT.

The V gene is TRBV10-3, the J gene TRBJ1-4, with unresolved D. Looked up from germline, CDR1 is ENHRY and CDR2 is SYGVKD. Trimming shortened V by 6 bases and J by 8 bases, and 13 bases separated the two germline ends. CDR3 length: 13 residues. The CDR3: CAISRNGEEKLFF. CDR3 DNA sequence: TGTGCCATCAGCCGAAACGGGGAGGAAAAACTGTTTTTT.

This clonotype was recorded at least ten times. The chain links TRBV5-1 to TRBJ1-3; TRBD1 agrees at 7 bases. The germline V gene encodes CDR1 SGHRS and CDR2 YFSETQ. This CDR3 is 17 amino acids long. V trimming: 4 bases; J trimming: 0 bases; junction bases outside the gene matches: 10. DNA of the CDR3: TGCGCCAGCAGCCCTAATACAGGGGCCAACTCTGGAAACACCATATATTTT. As protein: CASSPNTGANSGNTIYF.

This clonotype was counted ten times or more. The J gene is TRBJ2-5, the V gene TRBV10-1; tentatively, D is TRBD2 (6 bases). The length of the CDR3 is 13 residues. V shed 3 bases and J shed 3 bases, with 8 bases lying between them. Germline V gene data show CDR1 as WNHNN and CDR2 as SYGVQD (reference sequence). CDR3 nucleotides: TGCGCCAGCAGTGATGGCGGGGAAGAGACCCAGTACTTC. Protein product: CASSDGGEETQYF.

This chain uses TRBV5-5 with TRBJ1-2; D possibly corresponds to TRBD1 (6 bases). Germline V gene lookup returns CDR1 SGHKS and CDR2 YYEKEE (reference sequence). This CDR3 has 14 amino acids. V was shortened by 2 bases and J by 7 bases, with 15 bases between the two germline ends. CDR3 residues: CASSFGPGAGGYTF. In DNA form, the CDR3 reads TGTGCCAGCAGCTTCGGTCCGGGGGCAGGTGGCTACACCTTC.

This clonotype has at least ten counts. The chain has TRBV15 and TRBJ1-5, with D unresolved. Germline CDR1 and CDR2: LNHNV and YYDKDF (reference sequence). V was trimmed by 5 bases and J by 0 bases, leaving 8 bases between them. CDR3 length: 14 amino acids. CDR3 region: CATSLWGSNQPQHF. In nucleotides, the CDR3 is TGTGCCACCAGCCTATGGGGTAGCAATCAGCCCCAGCATTTT.

V usage is TRBV29-1 and J usage is TRBJ2-6, with D perhaps TRBD1 (6 bases). The germline V gene encodes CDR1 SQVTM and CDR2 ANQGSEA. The CDR3 runs to 14 residues. V lost 6 bases to trimming and J lost 0 bases, with 9 bases between them. CDR3 loop: CSVAGVSGANVLTF. CDR3 bases: TGCAGCGTCGCAGGGGTCTCTGGGGCCAACGTCCTGACTTTC. The entire variable domain, with the rest obtained from reference TRBV29-1 and TRBJ2-6, is as follows: SAVISQKPSRDICQRGTSLTIQCQVDSQVTMMFWYRQQPGQSLTLIATANQGSEATYESGFVIDKFPISRPNLTFSTLTVSNMSPEDSSIYLCSVAGVSGANVLTFGAGSRLTVL.

In its sample, this clonotype was seen many times. The chain couples TRBV7-9 to TRBJ2-3; 9 nucleotides match TRBD1. The CDR3 loop spans 13 amino acids. Unmatched junction bases numbered 3, after V lost 5 bases and J lost 6 bases. Germline V gene lookup returns CDR1 SEHNR and CDR2 FQNEAQ (reference sequence). This chain's CDR3 is CASSRDRVDTQYF. As DNA, the CDR3 is TGTGCCAGCAGCCGGGACAGGGTGGATACGCAGTATTTT. The full variable domain, completed using reference TRBV7-9 and TRBJ2-3, is DTGVSQNPRHKITKRGQNVTFRCDPISEHNRLYWYRQTLGQGPEFLTYFQNEAQLEKSRLLSDRFSAERPKGSFSTLEIQRTEQGDSAMYLCASSRDRVDTQYFGPGTRLTVL.

Only one count was recorded for this clonotype. The chain couples TRBV25-1 to TRBJ2-1, with a tentative D call TRBD1 (5 bases). Trimming took off 3 bases at V and 8 bases at J, with 14 bases between the two ends. Germline CDR1 MGHDK, CDR2 SYGVNS. The CDR3 is 14 residues long. CDR3 in amino acids: CASSDPAGKDEQFF. The DNA for the CDR3 is TGTGCCAGCAGTGACCCCGCAGGGAAGGATGAGCAGTTCTTC.

This clonotype was observed at least ten times. This sequence joins TRBV7-9 and TRBJ1-3; D gene unclear. Trimming took off 5 bases at V and 4 bases at J, with 12 bases between the two ends. This CDR3 is built from 14 residues. Germline CDR1 SEHNR, CDR2 FQNEAQ (reference sequence). CDR3: CASSPRGEGNTIYF. CDR3 bases: TGTGCCAGCAGCCCACGGGGTGAGGGAAACACCATATATTTT.

This rearrangement joins TRBV7-3 to TRBJ2-1; 8 bases map to TRBD2. Germline CDR1 reads SGHTA; CDR2 reads FQGTGA. The CDR3 is made up of 15 amino acids. With 4 bases clipped from V and 1 base from J, the junction kept 3 bases outside the gene matches. As DNA, the CDR3 is TGTGCCAGCAGCTCCGCGGGAGGTTCCTACAATGAGCAGTTCTTC. It yields the protein CASSSAGGSYNEQFF.